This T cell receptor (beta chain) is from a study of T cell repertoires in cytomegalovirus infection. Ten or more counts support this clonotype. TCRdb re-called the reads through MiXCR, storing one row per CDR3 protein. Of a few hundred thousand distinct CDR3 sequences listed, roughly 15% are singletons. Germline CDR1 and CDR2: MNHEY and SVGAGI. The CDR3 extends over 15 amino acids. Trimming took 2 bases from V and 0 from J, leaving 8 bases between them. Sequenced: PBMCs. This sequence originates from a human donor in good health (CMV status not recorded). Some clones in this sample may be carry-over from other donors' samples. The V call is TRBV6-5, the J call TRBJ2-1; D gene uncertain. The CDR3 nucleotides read TGTGCCAGCAGTTACACCCGGAGCTCCTACAATGAGCAGTTCTTC. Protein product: CASSYTRSSYNEQFF.